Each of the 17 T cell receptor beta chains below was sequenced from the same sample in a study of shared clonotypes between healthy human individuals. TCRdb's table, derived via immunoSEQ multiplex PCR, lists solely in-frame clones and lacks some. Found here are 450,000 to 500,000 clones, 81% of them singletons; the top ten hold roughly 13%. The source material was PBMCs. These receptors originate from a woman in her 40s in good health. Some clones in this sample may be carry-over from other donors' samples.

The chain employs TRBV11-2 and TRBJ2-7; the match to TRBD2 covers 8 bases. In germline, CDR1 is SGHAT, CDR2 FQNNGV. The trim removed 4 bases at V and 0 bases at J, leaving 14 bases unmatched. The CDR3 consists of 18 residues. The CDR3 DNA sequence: TGTGCCAGCAGCTCCCCACCCACTCTAGCGGGTCGCTCCTACGAGCAGTACTTC. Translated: CASSSPPTLAGRSYEQYF.

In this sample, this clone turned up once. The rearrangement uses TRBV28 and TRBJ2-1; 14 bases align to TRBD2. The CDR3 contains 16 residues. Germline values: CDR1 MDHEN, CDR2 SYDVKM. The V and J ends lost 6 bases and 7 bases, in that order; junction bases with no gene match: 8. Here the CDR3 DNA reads TGTGCCAGCAGCTCGGCTGGGACTAGCGGGAGAAATGAGCAGTTCTTC. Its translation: CASSSAGTSGRNEQFF.

CDR3 residues: CASSSGTSGLKETQYF. The DNA of the CDR3 is TGTGCCAGCAGCTCAGGGACTAGCGGACTAAAAGAGACCCAGTACTTC. This chain uses TRBV4-2 with TRBJ2-5, with 11 bases matching TRBD2. V dropped 5 bases and J dropped 3; count of bases not matched to a gene: 8. The CDR3 totals 16 residues. The germline CDR1 and CDR2 sequences are LGHNA and YNFKEQ.

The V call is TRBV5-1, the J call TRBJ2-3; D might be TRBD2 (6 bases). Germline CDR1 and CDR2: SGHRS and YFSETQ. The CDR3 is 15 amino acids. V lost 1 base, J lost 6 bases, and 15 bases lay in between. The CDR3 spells CASSLPSEYGDTQYF. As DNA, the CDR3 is TGCGCCAGCAGCTTGCCTAGCGAGTACGGGGATACGCAGTATTTT.

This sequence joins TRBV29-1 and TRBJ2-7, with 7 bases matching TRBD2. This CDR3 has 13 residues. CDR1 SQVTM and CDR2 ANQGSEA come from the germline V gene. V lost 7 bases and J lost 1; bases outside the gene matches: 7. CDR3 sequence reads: CSAGGGISYEQYF. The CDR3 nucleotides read TGCAGCGCCGGCGGGGGAATTTCCTACGAGCAGTACTTC.

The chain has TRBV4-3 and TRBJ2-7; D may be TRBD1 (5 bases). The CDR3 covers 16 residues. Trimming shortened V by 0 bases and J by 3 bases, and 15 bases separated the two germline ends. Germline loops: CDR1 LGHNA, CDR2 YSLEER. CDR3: CASSQDMGWGDYEQYF. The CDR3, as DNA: TGCGCCAGCAGCCAAGATATGGGCTGGGGCGACTACGAGCAGTACTTC.

The CDR3 nucleotides read TGTGCCTGGAGGGGACAGCCCTACGAGCAGTACTTC. It is translated as CAWRGQPYEQYF. This sequence joins TRBV30 and TRBJ2-7; 7 positions agree with TRBD1. CDR3 length: 12 amino acids. The trim removed 3 bases at V and 2 bases at J, leaving 1 base unmatched. The germline V gene encodes CDR1 GTSNPN and CDR2 SVGIG (reference sequence).

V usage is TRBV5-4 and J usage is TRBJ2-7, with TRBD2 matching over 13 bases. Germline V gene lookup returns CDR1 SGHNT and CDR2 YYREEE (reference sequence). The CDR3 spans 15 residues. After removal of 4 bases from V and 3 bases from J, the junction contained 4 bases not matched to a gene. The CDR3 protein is CASSRGTSGNYEQYF. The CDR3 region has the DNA TGTGCCAGCAGCCGGGGGACTAGCGGGAACTACGAGCAGTACTTC. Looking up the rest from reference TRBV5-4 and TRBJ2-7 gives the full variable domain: ETGVTQSPTHLIKTRGQQVTLRCSSQSGHNTVSWYQQALGQGPQFIFQYYREEENGRGNFPPRFSGLQFPNYSSELNVNALELDDSALYLCASSRGTSGNYEQYFGPGTRLTVT.

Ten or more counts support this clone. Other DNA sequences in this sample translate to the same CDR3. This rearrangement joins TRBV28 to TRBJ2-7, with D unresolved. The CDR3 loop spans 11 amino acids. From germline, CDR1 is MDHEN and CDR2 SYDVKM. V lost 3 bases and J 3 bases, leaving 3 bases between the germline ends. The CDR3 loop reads CASSFFYEQYF. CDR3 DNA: TGTGCCAGCAGTTTTTTCTACGAGCAGTACTTC.

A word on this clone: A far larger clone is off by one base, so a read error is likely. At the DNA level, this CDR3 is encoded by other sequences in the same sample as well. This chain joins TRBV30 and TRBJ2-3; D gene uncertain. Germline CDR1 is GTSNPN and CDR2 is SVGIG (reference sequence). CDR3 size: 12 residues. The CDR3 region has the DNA TGTGCATGGAGCACAAGCACAGATACGCAGTATTTT. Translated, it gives CAWSTSTDTQYF.

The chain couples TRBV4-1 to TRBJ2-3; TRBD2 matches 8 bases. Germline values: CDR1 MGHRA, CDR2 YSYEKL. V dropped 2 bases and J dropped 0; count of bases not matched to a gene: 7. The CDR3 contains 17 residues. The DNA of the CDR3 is TGCGCCAGCAGCCAATCCTCCTCTAGCGGGAGCACAGATACGCAGTATTTT. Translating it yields CASSQSSSSGSTDTQYF.

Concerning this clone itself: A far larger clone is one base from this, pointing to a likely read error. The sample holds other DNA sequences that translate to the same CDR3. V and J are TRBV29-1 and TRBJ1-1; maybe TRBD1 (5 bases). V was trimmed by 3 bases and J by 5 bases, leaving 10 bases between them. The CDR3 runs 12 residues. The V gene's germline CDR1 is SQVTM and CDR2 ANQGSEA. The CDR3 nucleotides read TGCAGCGTTGAGCCGGGGGGGACTGAAGCTTTCTTT. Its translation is CSVEPGGTEAFF.

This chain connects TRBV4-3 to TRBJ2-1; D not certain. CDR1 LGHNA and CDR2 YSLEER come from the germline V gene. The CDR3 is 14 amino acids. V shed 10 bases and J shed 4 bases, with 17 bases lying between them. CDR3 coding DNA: TGCGCCACCGTGAACTGCTCGCCTTACAATGAGCAGTTCTTC. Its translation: CATVNCSPYNEQFF.

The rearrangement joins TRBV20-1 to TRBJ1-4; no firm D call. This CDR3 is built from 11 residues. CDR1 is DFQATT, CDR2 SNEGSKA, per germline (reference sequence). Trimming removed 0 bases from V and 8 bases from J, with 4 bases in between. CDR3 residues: CSARDWEKLFF. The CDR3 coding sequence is TGCAGTGCTAGAGACTGGGAAAAACTGTTTTTT.

This CDR3 is CASSPGRNYGYTF. In nucleotides, the CDR3 is TGTGCCAGTAGTCCGGGAAGGAACTATGGCTACACCTTC. The gene calls are TRBV19 and TRBJ1-2; D ambiguous. CDR1 and CDR2 from the germline V gene are LNHDA and SQIVND (reference sequence). The germline V and J ends were trimmed by 5 bases and 2 bases, with 9 bases remaining between them. The CDR3 length is 13 residues.

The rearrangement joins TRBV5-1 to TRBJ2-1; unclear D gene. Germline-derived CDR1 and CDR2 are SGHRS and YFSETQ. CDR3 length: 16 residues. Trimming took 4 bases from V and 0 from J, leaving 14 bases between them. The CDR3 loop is CASSPWVESSYNEQFF. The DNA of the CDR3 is TGCGCCAGCAGCCCCTGGGTGGAGAGCTCCTACAATGAGCAGTTCTTC.

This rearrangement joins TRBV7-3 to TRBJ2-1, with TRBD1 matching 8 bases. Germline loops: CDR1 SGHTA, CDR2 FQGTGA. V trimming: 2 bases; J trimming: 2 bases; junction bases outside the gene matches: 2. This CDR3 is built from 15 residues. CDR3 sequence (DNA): TGTGCCAGCAGCTTACAGACAGGGGCCTACAATGAGCAGTTCTTC. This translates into CASSLQTGAYNEQFF. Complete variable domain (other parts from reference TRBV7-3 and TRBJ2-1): GAGVSQTPSNKVTEKGKYVELRCDPISGHTALYWYRQSLGQGPEFLIYFQGTGAADDSGLPNDRFFAVRPEGSVSTLKIQRTERGDSAVYLCASSLQTGAYNEQFFGPGTRLTVL.